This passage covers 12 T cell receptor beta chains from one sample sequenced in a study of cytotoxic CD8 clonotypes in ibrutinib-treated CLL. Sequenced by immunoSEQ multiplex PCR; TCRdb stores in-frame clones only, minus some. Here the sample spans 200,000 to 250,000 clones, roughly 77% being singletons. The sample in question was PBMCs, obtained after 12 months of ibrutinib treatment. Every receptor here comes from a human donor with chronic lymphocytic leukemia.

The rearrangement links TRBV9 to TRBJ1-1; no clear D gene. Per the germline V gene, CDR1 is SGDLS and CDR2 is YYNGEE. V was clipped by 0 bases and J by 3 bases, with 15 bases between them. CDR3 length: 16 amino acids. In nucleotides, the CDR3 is TGTGCCAGCAGCGTAGGTGGGCGGGAGCTCTACACTGAAGCTTTCTTT. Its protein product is CASSVGGRELYTEAFF.

The CDR3 sequence: CASSEHTTGPNEQYF. CDR3 coding DNA: TGTGCCAGCAGCGAACATACGACAGGGCCCAACGAGCAGTACTTC. This chain joins TRBV28 and TRBJ2-7; 7 bases map to TRBD1. Germline V gives CDR1 MDHEN, CDR2 SYDVKM. Trimming cost V 6 bases and J 5 bases; bases outside gene matches: 13. The CDR3 covers 15 residues.

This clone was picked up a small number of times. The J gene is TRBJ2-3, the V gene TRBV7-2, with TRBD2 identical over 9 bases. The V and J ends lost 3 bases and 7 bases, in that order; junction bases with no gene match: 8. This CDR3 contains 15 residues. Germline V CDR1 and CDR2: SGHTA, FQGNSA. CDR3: CASSFSTSGPNTQYF. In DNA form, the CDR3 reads TGTGCCAGCAGCTTCTCCACTAGCGGGCCCAATACGCAGTATTTT.

The DNA of the CDR3 is TGTGCCAGCAGCTTAGAGGTGGGGATAACTTACAATGAGCAGTTCTTC. Its protein is CASSLEVGITYNEQFF. The chain combines TRBV11-2 with TRBJ2-1; D is unresolved. Per germline, CDR1 SGHAT and CDR2 FQNNGV. Deletions cut 0 bases from V and 4 bases from J, with 13 bases between. There are 16 residues in the CDR3.

The chain's CDR3 is CASRQGLAVHNEQFF. The CDR3 DNA is TGTGCCAGCAGACAGGGACTAGCAGTCCACAATGAGCAGTTCTTC. This chain links TRBV14 with TRBJ2-1, with TRBD2 matching 9 bases. V dropped 6 bases and J dropped 5; count of bases not matched to a gene: 8. The germline V gene has CDR1 SGHDN and CDR2 FVKESK. The CDR3 is 15 amino acids.

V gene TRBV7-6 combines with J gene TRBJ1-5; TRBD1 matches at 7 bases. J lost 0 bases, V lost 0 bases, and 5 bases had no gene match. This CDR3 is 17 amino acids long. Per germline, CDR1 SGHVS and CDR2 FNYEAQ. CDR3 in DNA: TGTGCCAGCAGCTTAGCGCCGGGGACAGCTAGCAATCAGCCCCAGCATTTT. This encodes CASSLAPGTASNQPQHF.

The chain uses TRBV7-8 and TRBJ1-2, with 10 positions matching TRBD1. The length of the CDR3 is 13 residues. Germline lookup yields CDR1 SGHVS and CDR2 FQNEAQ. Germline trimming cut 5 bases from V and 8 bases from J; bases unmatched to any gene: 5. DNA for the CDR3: TGTGCCAGCAGCGGGACAGGGGTCTGGGGCTACACCTTC. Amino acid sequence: CASSGTGVWGYTF.

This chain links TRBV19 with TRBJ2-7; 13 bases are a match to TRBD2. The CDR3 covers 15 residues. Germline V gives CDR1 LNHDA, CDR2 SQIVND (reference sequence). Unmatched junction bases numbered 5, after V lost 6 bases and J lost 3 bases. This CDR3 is CASSHGLAGVYEQYF. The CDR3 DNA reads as TGTGCCAGTAGCCACGGACTAGCGGGAGTCTACGAGCAGTACTTC.

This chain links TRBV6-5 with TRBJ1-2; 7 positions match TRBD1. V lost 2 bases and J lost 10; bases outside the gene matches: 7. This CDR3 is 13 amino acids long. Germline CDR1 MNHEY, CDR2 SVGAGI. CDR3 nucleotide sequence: TGTGCCAGCAGTTACCCGACAGGGTTTAACTACACCTTC. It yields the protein CASSYPTGFNYTF.

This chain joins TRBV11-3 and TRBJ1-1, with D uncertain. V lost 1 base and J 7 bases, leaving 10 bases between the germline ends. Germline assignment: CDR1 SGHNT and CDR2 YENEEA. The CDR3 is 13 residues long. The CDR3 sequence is CASSLGGKGEAFF. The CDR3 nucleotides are TGTGCCAGCAGCTTAGGAGGGAAGGGTGAAGCTTTCTTT.

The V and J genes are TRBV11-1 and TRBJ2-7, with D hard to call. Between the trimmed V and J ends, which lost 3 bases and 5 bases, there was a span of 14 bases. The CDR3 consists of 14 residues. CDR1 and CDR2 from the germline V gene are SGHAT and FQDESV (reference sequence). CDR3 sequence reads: CASSLSGTANEQYF. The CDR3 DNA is TGTGCCAGCAGCTTGTCGGGTACCGCGAACGAGCAGTACTTC.

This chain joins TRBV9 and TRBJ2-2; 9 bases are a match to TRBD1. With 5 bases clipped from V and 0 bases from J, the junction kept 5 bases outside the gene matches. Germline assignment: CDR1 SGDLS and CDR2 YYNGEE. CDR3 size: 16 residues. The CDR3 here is CASRSRDRANTGELFF. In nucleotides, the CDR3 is TGTGCCAGCAGGAGCCGGGACAGGGCGAACACCGGGGAGCTGTTTTTT.